Sequencing of this T cell receptor (beta chain) was carried out in a study of OX40 agonist ivuxolimab in advanced cancers. Study in general: The dose-escalation cohort was over 65% male, with a mean age of around 60 years, ranging about 23 to 90.

General observations from the study: Determination of antigen specificity was not performed for the expanded peripheral T cells. CD8+ T cells averaged more expanded clones than CD4+.

Baseline was the first blood sampling point, followed by cycle 4 day 1 and cycle 7 day 1. Regarding this clone: Its antigen remains unknown.

The CDR3 length is 14 residues. The ends were cut back, 4 bases at V and 2 bases at J, with 8 bases in the middle. Germline values: CDR1 KGHSH, CDR2 LQKENI. The data were produced by immunoSEQ multiplex PCR, yet TCRdb's version contains in-frame clones alone and is incomplete. The table lists 95,000 to 100,000 clones, about four fifths of them singletons, with more than 1.1% in the top ten. Sequences were derived from CD4+ or CD8+ T cells sorted from blood, sampled in a trial of the OX40 agonist ivuxolimab. The sequence was collected from an adult with an advanced solid tumor such as melanoma, head and neck, liver or kidney cancer. The chain employs TRBV18 and TRBJ1-4; D possibly corresponds to TRBD1 (6 bases). The CDR3: CASSRGGTNEKLFF. Written as DNA, the CDR3 is TGTGCCAGCTCACGGGGGGGCACTAATGAAAAACTGTTTTTT.